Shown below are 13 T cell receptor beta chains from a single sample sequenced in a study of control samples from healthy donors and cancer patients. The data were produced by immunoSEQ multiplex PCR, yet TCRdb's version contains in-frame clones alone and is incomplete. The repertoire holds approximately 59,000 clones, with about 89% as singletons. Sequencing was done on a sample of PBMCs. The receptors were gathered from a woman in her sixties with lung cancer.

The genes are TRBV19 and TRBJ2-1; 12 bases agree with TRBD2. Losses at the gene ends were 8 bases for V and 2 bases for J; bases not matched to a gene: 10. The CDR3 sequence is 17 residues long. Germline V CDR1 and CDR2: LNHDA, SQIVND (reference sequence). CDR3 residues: CASAGTSGQVAYNEQFF. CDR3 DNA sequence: TGTGCCAGTGCCGGGACTAGCGGGCAGGTCGCCTACAATGAGCAGTTCTTC.

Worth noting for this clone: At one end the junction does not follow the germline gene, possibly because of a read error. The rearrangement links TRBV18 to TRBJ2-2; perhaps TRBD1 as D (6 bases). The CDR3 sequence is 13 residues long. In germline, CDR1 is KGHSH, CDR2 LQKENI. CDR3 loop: CASSPQQGWELFF. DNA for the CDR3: TGTGCCAGCTCTCCACAACAGGGATGGGAGCTGTTTTTT.

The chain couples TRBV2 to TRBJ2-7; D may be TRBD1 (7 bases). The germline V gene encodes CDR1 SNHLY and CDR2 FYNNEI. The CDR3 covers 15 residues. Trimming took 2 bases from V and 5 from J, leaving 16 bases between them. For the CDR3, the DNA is TGTGCCAGCAGTGAACTGGAGGGGGCCACTAACGAGCAGTACTTC. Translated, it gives CASSELEGATNEQYF. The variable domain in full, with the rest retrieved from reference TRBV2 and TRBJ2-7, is EPEVTQTPSHQVTQMGQEVILRCVPISNHLYFYWYRQILGQKVEFLVSFYNNEISEKSEIFDDQFSVERPDGSNFTLKIRSTKLEDSAMYFCASSELEGATNEQYFGPGTRLTVT.

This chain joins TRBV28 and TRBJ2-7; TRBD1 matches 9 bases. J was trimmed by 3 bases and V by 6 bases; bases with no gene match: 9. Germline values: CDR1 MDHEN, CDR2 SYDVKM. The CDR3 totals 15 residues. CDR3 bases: TGTGCCAGCAGATGGGGGACAGGGCAACTCTACGAGCAGTACTTC. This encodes CASRWGTGQLYEQYF.

Written as DNA, the CDR3 is TGCGCCAGCAGCCAAGGACAGGGGGAGAATCAGCCCCAGCATTTT. It translates to CASSQGQGENQPQHF. The chain couples TRBV4-1 to TRBJ1-5; TRBD1 matches 9 bases. The germline gives CDR1 MGHRA, CDR2 YSYEKL. The ends lost 1 base at V and 4 bases at J; junction bases unmatched: 2. The CDR3 consists of 15 residues.

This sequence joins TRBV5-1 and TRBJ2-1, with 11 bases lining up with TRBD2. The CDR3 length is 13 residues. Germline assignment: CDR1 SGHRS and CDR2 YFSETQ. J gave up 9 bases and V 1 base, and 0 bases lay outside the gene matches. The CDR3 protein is CASSLTSGSEQFF. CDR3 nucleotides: TGCGCCAGCAGCTTGACTAGCGGGAGTGAGCAGTTCTTC.

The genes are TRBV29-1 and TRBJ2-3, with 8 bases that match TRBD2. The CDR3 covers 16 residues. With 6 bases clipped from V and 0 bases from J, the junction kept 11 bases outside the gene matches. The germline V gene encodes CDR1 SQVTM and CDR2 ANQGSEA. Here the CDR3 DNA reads TGCAGCGTGGGCGGGACTAGGCGTCTAAGCACAGATACGCAGTATTTT. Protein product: CSVGGTRRLSTDTQYF.

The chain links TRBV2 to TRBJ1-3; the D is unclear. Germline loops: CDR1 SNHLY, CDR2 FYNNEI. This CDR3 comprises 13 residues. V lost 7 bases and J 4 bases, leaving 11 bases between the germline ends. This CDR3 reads CASTQDEGNTIYF. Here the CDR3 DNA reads TGTGCCAGCACGCAGGACGAAGGAAACACCATATATTTT.

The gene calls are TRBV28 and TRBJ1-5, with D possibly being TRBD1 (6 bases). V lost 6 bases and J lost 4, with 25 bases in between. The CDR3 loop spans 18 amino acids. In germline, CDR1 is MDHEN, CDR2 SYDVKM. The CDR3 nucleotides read TGTGCCAGCAGAGGGTTGGGGGGCTTACGCACCGGTAATCAGCCCCAGCATTTT. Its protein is CASRGLGGLRTGNQPQHF.

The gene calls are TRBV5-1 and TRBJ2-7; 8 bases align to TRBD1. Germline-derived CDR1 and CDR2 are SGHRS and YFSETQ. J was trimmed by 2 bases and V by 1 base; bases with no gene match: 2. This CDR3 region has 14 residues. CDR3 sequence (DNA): TGCGCCAGCAGCTTGACGGGACAGGCCTACGAGCAGTACTTC. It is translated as CASSLTGQAYEQYF.

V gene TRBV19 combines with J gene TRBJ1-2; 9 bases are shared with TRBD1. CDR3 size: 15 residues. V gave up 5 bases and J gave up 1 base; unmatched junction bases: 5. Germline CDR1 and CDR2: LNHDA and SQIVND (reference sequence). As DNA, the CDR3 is TGTGCCAGTAGTCTAGGGACAGGGATTAACTATGGCTACACCTTC. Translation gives CASSLGTGINYGYTF.

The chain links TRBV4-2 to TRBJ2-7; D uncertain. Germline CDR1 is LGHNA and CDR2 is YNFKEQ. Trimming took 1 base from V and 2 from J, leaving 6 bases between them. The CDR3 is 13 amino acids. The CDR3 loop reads CASSQGVPYEQYF. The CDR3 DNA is TGTGCCAGCAGCCAAGGGGTTCCCTACGAGCAGTACTTC.

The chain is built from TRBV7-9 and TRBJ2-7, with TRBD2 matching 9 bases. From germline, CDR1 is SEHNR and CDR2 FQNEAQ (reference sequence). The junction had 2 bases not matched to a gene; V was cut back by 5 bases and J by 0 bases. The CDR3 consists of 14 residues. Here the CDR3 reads CASSVTSGSYEQYF. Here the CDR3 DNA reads TGTGCCAGCAGCGTGACTAGCGGCTCCTACGAGCAGTACTTC.